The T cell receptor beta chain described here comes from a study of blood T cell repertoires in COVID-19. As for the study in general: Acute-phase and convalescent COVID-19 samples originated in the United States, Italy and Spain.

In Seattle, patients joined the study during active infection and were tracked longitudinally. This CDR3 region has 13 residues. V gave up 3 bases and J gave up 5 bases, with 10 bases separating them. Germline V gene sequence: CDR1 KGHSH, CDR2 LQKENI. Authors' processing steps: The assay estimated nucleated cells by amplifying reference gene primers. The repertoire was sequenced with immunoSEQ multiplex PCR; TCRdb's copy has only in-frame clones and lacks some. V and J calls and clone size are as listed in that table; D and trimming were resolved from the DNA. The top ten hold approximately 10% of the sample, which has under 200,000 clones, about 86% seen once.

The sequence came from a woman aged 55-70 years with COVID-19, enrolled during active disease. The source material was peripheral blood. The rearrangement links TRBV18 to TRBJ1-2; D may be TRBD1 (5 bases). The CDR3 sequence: CASSPVGRYGYTF. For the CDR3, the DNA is TGTGCCAGCTCACCGGTGGGGCGATATGGCTACACCTTC.